The entry below gives a single T cell receptor beta chain sequence along with its context. Its antigen is not known. Produced via immunoSEQ multiplex PCR; TCRdb's table is partial and in-frame only. The sample includes 70,000 to 90,000 clones, roughly 91% seen only once; the top ten take around 20%. The CDR3 has 17 residues. Germline assignment: CDR1 SEHNR and CDR2 FQNEAQ (reference sequence). Trimming stripped 6 bases from V and 0 bases from J, with 19 bases between. Timing groups of about 4 and about 12 weeks for second doses were pooled. This record belongs to a study of T cell responses to AZD1222 COVID-19 vaccine. Findings and caveats of the study: Following two doses of AZD1222, Spike-specific TCR breadth and depth rose. Seropositive at baseline were only a handful of AZD1222 recipients. Most donors were white British, females outnumbered males, and clonal diversity was possibly underestimated.

The chain recombines TRBV7-9 with TRBJ2-3; perhaps TRBD1 as D (5 bases). This material consisted of peripheral blood, taken 28 days after the second AZD1222 dose. This TCR was sampled from an adult who received the AZD1222 COVID-19 vaccine. In nucleotides, the CDR3 is TGTGCCAGCAGACCTATCTTAATGGGGCGCAGCACAGATACGCAGTATTTT. Protein product: CASRPILMGRSTDTQYF.